There are many counts of the clone carrying this TCR beta chain. Time point described: pre-sensitization, week 0. The treatment: therapeutic diphenylcyclopropenone sensitization with weekly scalp DPC. The template was total RNA from unfractionated whole blood. This specimen belongs to a study of human T cells and chemical hapten exposure. Library construction involved attaching unique molecular identifiers to individual cDNA molecules, which allowed quantitative, reproducible TCR counting. TCRdb reprocessed the RACE reads via MiXCR and lists one record per CDR3 protein. The repertoire includes about 35,000 distinct CDR3 sequences, roughly an eighth of them detected once, and 1.5% to 2% sits in the top ten. The V and J ends lost 3 bases and 4 bases respectively, with 15 bases between them. This CDR3 has 15 amino acids. Germline V CDR1 and CDR2: KGHSH, LQKENI.

The sequence was obtained from a woman in her thirties or forties with alopecia areata. Some clones in this sample may be carry-over from other donors' samples. The material sequenced was whole blood, taken in connection with sensitization to the hapten diphenylcyclopropenone (DPC). The chain employs TRBV18 and TRBJ1-1, with D perhaps matching TRBD1 (6 bases). The CDR3 here is CASSPGTNDGTEAFF. The CDR3 DNA follows: TGTGCCAGCTCACCGGGGACAAATGACGGCACTGAAGCTTTCTTT.